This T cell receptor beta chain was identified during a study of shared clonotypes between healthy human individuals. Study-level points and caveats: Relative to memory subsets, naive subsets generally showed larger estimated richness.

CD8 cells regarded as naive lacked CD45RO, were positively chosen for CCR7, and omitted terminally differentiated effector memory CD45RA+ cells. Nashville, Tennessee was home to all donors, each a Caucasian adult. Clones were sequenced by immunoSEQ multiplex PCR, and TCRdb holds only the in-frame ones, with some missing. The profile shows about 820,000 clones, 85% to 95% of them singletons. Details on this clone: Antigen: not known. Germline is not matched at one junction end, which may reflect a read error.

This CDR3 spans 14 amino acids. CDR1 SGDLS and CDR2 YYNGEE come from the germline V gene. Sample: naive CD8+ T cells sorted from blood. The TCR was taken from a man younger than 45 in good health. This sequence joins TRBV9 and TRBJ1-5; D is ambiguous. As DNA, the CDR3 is TGTGCCAGCAGGGTAGTGGTTATGAATCAGCCCCAGCATTTT. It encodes CASRVVVMNQPQHF.